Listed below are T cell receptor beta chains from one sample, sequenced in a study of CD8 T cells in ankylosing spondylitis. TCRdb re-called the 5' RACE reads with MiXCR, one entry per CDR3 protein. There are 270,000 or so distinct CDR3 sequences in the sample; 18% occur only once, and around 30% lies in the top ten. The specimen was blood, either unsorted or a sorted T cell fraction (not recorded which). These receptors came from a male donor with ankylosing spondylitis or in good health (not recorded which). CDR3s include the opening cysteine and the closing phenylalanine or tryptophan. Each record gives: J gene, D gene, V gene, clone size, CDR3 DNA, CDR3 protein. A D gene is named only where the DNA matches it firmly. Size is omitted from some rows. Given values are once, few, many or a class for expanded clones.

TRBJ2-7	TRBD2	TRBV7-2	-	TGTGCCAGCAGCTTACTCCTACCTAGCGGCCGCTACGAGCAGTACTTC	CASSLLLPSGRYEQYF
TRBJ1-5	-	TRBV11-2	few	TGTGCCAGCAGCTCTGACTTGGACGTAGGGAATCAGAATTTT	CASSSDLDVGNQNF
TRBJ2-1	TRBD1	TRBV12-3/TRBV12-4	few	TGTGCCAGCAACATACCGGGACAGGGCTACAATGAGCAGTTCTTC	CASNIPGQGYNEQFF
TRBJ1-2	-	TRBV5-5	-	TGTGCCATCAGCCCCGGGCCCTTCGGAGCCTATGGCTACACCTTC	CAISPGPFGAYGYTF
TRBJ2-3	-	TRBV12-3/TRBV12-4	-	TGTGCCAGCAGTTTGGGAGCGGCTAAGGGAGATACGCAGTATTTT	CASSLGAAKGDTQYF
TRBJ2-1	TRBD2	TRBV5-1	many	TGCGCCAGCAGCTTGGCGGGAGGGCTCTACAATGAGCAGTTCTTC	CASSLAGGLYNEQFF
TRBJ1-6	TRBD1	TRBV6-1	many	TGTGCCAGCAAGCTAGGGACAGCAAATTCACCCCTCCACTTT	CASKLGTANSPLHF
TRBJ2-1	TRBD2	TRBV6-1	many	TGTGCCAGCAGCGAGACGGGACTAGCGTATGAGCAGTTCTTC	CASSETGLAYEQFF
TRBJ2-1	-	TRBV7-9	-	TGTGCCAGCAGTTCAAGGGTGGCTGAGCAGTTCTTC	CASSSRVAEQFF
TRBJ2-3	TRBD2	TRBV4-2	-	TGTGCCAGCAGCCAATCTGAGACTAGCTCGTACACAGATACGCAGTATTTT	CASSQSETSSYTDTQYF
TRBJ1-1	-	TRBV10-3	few	TGTGCCATCAGATTGACAGGCCAGAACACTGAAGCTTTCTTT	CAIRLTGQNTEAFF
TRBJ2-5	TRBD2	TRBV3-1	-	TGTGCCAGCAGCCCCTGGACTAGCGGGAGTGAAGAGACCCAGTACTTC	CASSPWTSGSEETQYF
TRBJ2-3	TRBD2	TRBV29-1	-	TGCAGCGTTGAAGAGATGGGACTAGCGGAAAGCACAGATACGCAGTATTTT	CSVEEMGLAESTDTQYF
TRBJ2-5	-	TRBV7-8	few	TGTGCCAGCAGCCCAGAAAGAGAGACGTGGGCCCAAGAGACCCAGTACTTC	CASSPERETWAQETQYF
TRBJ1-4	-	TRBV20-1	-	TGCAGTGGCAGTGCAACTAATGAAAAACTGTTTTTT	CSGSATNEKLFF
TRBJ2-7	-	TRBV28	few	TGTGCCAGCAGTTCACGGGGGTACGAGCAGTACTTC	CASSSRGYEQYF
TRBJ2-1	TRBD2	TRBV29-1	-	TGCAGCGTGATACTAGCGGTAACGAACAATGAGCAGTTCTTC	CSVILAVTNNEQFF
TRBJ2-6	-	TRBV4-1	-	TGCGCCAGCAGCCAGGAGGGGACAGTGGTTAGTGGGGCCAACGTCCTGACTTTC	CASSQEGTVVSGANVLTF
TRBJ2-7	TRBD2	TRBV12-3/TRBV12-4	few	TGTGCCAGCAGTTTCCCCCCCGCGGGAGGATCCTACGAGCAGTACTTC	CASSFPPAGGSYEQYF
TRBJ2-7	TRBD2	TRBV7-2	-	TGTGCCAGCAGCTTAGTAGCGGGAGGAAACGAGCAGTACTTC	CASSLVAGGNEQYF
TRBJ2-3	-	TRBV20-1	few	TGCAGTGCTAGAGATATAGGGAGTTCTGTCGTGGATACGCAGTATTTT	CSARDIGSSVVDTQYF
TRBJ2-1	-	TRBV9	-	TGTGCCAGCAGCGTAGAGACGGCGCTTGAGGCGCAGTTCTTC	CASSVETALEAQFF
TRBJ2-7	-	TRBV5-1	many	TGCGCCAGCAGCTTGGAAGCAAATAGCGGCTACGAGCAGTACTTC	CASSLEANSGYEQYF
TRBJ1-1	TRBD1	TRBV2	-	TGTGCCAGCAGTGAATCAGTCAGGGGGGGGCGAGACTCTGAAGCTTTCTTT	CASSESVRGGRDSEAFF
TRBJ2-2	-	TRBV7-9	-	TGTGCCAGCAGCTTAGCGGGCGGAGTCATTACCGGGGAGCTGTTTTTT	CASSLAGGVITGELFF
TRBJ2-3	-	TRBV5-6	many	TGTGCCAGCACCGGGACCTACAACAATAGAATAGATACGCAGTATTTT	CASTGTYNNRIDTQYF
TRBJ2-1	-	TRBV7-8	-	TGTGCCAGCCGGACAGCGGGGAGCTCCTACAATGAGCAGTTCTTC	CASRTAGSSYNEQFF
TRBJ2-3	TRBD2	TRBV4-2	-	TGTGCCAGCAGCCAAGATTGGAGTGGACTAGCGAACACAGATACGCAGTATTTT	CASSQDWSGLANTDTQYF
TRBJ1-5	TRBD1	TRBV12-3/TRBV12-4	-	TGTGCCAGCAGTTTAGGGGACAGGGTTTATCAGCCCCAGCATTTT	CASSLGDRVYQPQHF
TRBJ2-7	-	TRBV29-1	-	TGCAGCGGGACCGGGAACTCCTACGAGCAGTACTTC	CSGTGNSYEQYF
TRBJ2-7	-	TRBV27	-	TGTGCCAGCAGCCCAAGGGGCGGTCACATCTACGAGCAGTACTTC	CASSPRGGHIYEQYF
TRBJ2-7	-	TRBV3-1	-	TGTGCCAGCAGCCCGGGTATCGGCTACTACGAGCAGTACTTC	CASSPGIGYYEQYF
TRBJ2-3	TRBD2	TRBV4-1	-	TGCGCCAGCAGCCAATCGACTAGCGGGAGGTTGGCAGATACGCAGTATTTT	CASSQSTSGRLADTQYF
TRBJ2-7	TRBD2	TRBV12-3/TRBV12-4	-	TGTGCCAGCAGCTCCACCGGGACTAGCGGCTCCTACGAGCAGTACTTC	CASSSTGTSGSYEQYF
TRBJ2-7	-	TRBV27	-	TGTGCCAGCAGTTCGGGGACTTGGGCGGGGGAGCAGTACTTC	CASSSGTWAGEQYF
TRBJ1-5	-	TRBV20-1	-	TGCAGTGCTAGAGATTTGCGATACAATCAGCCCCAGCATTTT	CSARDLRYNQPQHF
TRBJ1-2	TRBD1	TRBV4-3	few	TGCGCCAGCAGCCAAGATAGGGGACAGGGCTATGGCTACACCTTC	CASSQDRGQGYGYTF
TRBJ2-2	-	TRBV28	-	TGTGCCAGCAGTCGAACAGGGTCGAACACCGGGGAGCTGTTTTTT	CASSRTGSNTGELFF
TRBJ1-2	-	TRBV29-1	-	TGCAGCGTTGGCACATCGGAGGGCTACACCTTC	CSVGTSEGYTF
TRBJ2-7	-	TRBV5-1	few	TGCGCCAGCAGCTTTGGGGGCATCTCCTACGAGCAGTACTTC	CASSFGGISYEQYF
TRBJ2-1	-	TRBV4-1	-	TGCGCCAGCAGCCAACTAGGTGGCTACAATGAGCAGTTCTTC	CASSQLGGYNEQFF
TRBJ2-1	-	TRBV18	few	TGTGCCAGCTCTTCCGTCGCAGGGGGGACCAATGAGCAGTTCTTC	CASSSVAGGTNEQFF
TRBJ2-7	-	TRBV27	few	TGTGCCAGCAGTTTAGGGCAGGACCCCTACGAGCAGTACTTC	CASSLGQDPYEQYF
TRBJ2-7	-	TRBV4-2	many	TGTGCCAGCAGCCAAGAGGGTCTCTCCTACGAGCAGTACTTC	CASSQEGLSYEQYF
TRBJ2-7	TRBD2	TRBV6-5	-	TGTGCCAGCAGTTACGGGGGGGAATCCTACGAGCAGTACTTC	CASSYGGESYEQYF
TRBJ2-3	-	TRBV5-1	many	TGCGCCAGCAGCTTCGTGTCGTACACAGATACGCAGTATTTT	CASSFVSYTDTQYF
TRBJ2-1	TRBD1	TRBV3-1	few	TGTGCCAGCAGCAGGAGGACTGCAGGGGGCTTGTACAATGAGCAGTTCTTC	CASSRRTAGGLYNEQFF
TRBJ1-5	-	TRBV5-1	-	TGCGCCAGCAGCTTGAGGACAGAGGATCAGCCCCAGCATTTT	CASSLRTEDQPQHF
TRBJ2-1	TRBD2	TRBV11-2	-	TGTGCCAGCAGCTTAGAGGTGTGGGCTAGCGGGCTATACAATGAGCAGTTCTTC	CASSLEVWASGLYNEQFF
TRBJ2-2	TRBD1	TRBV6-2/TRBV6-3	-	TGTGCCAGCAGTTATTCCATTGGACAGGGGGTCGTCGACGCCGGGGAGCTGTTTTTT	CASSYSIGQGVVDAGELFF
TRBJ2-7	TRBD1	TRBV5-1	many	TGCGCCAGCAGCTTCGGGACAGGCGATGACGAGCAGTACTTC	CASSFGTGDDEQYF